These 22 T cell receptor beta chains came from one sample sequenced in a study of shared clonotypes between healthy human individuals. Assay: immunoSEQ multiplex PCR; the TCRdb copy retains only in-frame clones and omits some. The sample gives 750,000 to 1,000,000 clones, 80% to 95% of which show up once; around 24% is in the top ten. Naive CD8 cells lacked CD45RO, underwent positive selection for CCR7 and left out terminally differentiated effector memory CD45RA+ cells. The sample taken for sequencing was naive CD8+ T cells sorted from blood. The receptor source for this set is a man aged 25 to 40 in good health.

This chain links TRBV10-3 with TRBJ2-3; D is perhaps TRBD1 (5 bases). The CDR3 extends over 14 amino acids. CDR1 and CDR2 (germline): ENHRY, SYGVKD. Trimming took off 3 bases at V and 9 bases at J, with 16 bases between the two ends. CDR3 nucleotide sequence: TGTGCCATCAGTGATGGGGCAGCCTATTTAACGCAGTATTTT. Translated: CAISDGAAYLTQYF.

This clone occurred once. V is TRBV28 and J is TRBJ1-5, with D unclear. V lost 5 bases and J lost 4, with 18 bases in between. This CDR3 spans 16 amino acids. Looked up from germline, CDR1 is MDHEN and CDR2 is SYDVKM. The CDR3 here is CASSLGLRGSNQPQHF. Written as DNA, the CDR3 is TGTGCCAGCAGTCTAGGACTCCGGGGTTCAAATCAGCCCCAGCATTTT. The full variable domain, its missing parts supplied by reference TRBV28 and TRBJ1-5, is DVKVTQSSRYLVKRTGEKVFLECVQDMDHENMFWYRQDPGLGLRLIYFSYDVKMKEKGDIPEGYSVSREKKERFSLILESASTNQTSMYLCASSLGLRGSNQPQHFGDGTRLSIL.

This chain's CDR3 is CASSPTSSTDTQYF. The CDR3 region has the DNA TGTGCCAGCAGCCCGACTAGCAGCACAGATACGCAGTATTTT. The V gene is TRBV14, the J gene TRBJ2-3; 7 bases are shared with TRBD2. This CDR3 spans 14 amino acids. V lost 4 bases and J lost 0; bases outside the gene matches: 1. Germline values: CDR1 SGHDN, CDR2 FVKESK.

The chain uses TRBV4-1 and TRBJ2-3, with D hard to call. The CDR3 is made up of 17 amino acids. Germline lookup yields CDR1 MGHRA and CDR2 YSYEKL. Between the trimmed V and J ends, which lost 0 bases and 0 bases, there was a span of 13 bases. CDR3 DNA: TGCGCCAGCAGCCAAGATCGGGTGGGGTCGAGCACAGATACGCAGTATTTT. Translation: CASSQDRVGSSTDTQYF.

A word on this clone: Other DNA sequences from this sample encode an identical CDR3 as well. The rearrangement uses TRBV27 and TRBJ2-3, with D unclear. Per the germline V gene, CDR1 is MNHEY and CDR2 is SMNVEV (reference sequence). The CDR3 runs 14 residues. Trimming removed 1 base at V and 2 bases at J, with 7 bases between. The CDR3 nucleotides read TGTGCCAGCAGTTTATTGGATGTCACAGATACGCAGTATTTT. Amino acid sequence: CASSLLDVTDTQYF.

The V and J genes are TRBV4-2 and TRBJ2-2; weak D call: TRBD2 (5 bases). The germline V and J ends were trimmed by 1 base and 6 bases, with 21 bases remaining between them. Germline V gene lookup returns CDR1 LGHNA and CDR2 YNFKEQ. The CDR3 is made up of 18 amino acids. CDR3 coding DNA: TGTGCCAGCAGCCAAGTCTTCGAGGGAGTTTTGGACGCCGGGGAGCTGTTTTTT. Protein sequence: CASSQVFEGVLDAGELFF.

This chain connects TRBV30 to TRBJ2-7, with TRBD1 matching over 9 bases. The germline V gene has CDR1 GTSNPN and CDR2 SVGIG (reference sequence). The V and J ends lost 0 bases and 3 bases, in that order; junction bases with no gene match: 12. This CDR3 region has 17 residues. The DNA of the CDR3 is TGTGCCTGGAGTGTACCCCTACAGGGGGCTACGGGCTACGAGCAGTACTTC. Residues: CAWSVPLQGATGYEQYF.

The chain uses TRBV27 and TRBJ2-7, with a tentative D call TRBD1 (8 bases). CDR1 MNHEY and CDR2 SMNVEV come from the germline V gene (reference sequence). V was clipped by 6 bases and J by 5 bases, with 17 bases between them. The CDR3 covers 14 residues. CDR3 in amino acids: CASRLQGEGNEQYF. CDR3 nucleotides: TGTGCCAGCAGATTACAGGGGGAGGGTAACGAGCAGTACTTC.

The chain has TRBV2 and TRBJ2-1; D is ambiguous. The CDR3 extends over 17 amino acids. V lost 4 bases and J lost 0, with 16 bases in between. Germline V gene data show CDR1 as SNHLY and CDR2 as FYNNEI. This CDR3 is CASSVEESNYSYNEQFF. CDR3 DNA: TGTGCCAGCAGTGTTGAGGAATCCAATTACTCCTACAATGAGCAGTTCTTC.

The chain is built from TRBV2 and TRBJ2-7; D might be TRBD2 (6 bases). Germline CDR1 SNHLY, CDR2 FYNNEI. CDR3 length equals 12 residues. Trimming took 10 bases from V and 2 from J, leaving 12 bases between them. DNA of the CDR3: TGTGCCACCCAGGAGGGAACCTACGAGCAGTACTTC. Protein product: CATQEGTYEQYF.

V usage is TRBV13 and J usage is TRBJ1-4; a possible D gene is TRBD1 (5 bases). Trimming removed 5 bases from V and 7 bases from J, with 20 bases in between. Germline CDR1 reads PRHDT; CDR2 reads FYEKMQ (reference sequence). The length of the CDR3 is 16 residues. In nucleotides, the CDR3 is TGTGCCAGCAGCCTCGGCAGGGAGTTCGCCGGTGAAAAACTGTTTTTT. It translates to CASSLGREFAGEKLFF.

This chain uses TRBV7-9 with TRBJ2-1; 8 bases align to TRBD1. Unmatched junction bases numbered 11, after V lost 1 base and J lost 9 bases. CDR3 length equals 16 residues. CDR1 SEHNR and CDR2 FQNEAQ come from the germline V gene (reference sequence). The CDR3 reads CASSLVKAGGKREQFF. The CDR3 coding sequence is TGTGCCAGCAGCTTAGTTAAGGCAGGGGGCAAGCGTGAGCAGTTCTTC.

This clone appeared once. In the same sample, other DNA sequences code for this CDR3. The V call is TRBV9, the J call TRBJ2-7; D not resolved. The germline gives CDR1 SGDLS, CDR2 YYNGEE. There are 13 residues in the CDR3. Trimming cost V 0 bases and J 4 bases, with 8 bases left between them. CDR3 protein: CASSVGAGYEQYF. CDR3 coding DNA: TGTGCCAGCAGCGTAGGGGCAGGATACGAGCAGTACTTC.

The chain employs TRBV19 and TRBJ1-1; possibly TRBD1 for D (5 bases). The CDR3 spans 14 residues. Looked up from germline, CDR1 is LNHDA and CDR2 is SQIVND (reference sequence). Between the trimmed V and J ends, which lost 11 bases and 7 bases, there was a span of 23 bases. The chain's CDR3 is CAVESGEGKSEAFF. As DNA, the CDR3 is TGTGCCGTAGAGTCGGGGGAGGGGAAGAGTGAAGCTTTCTTT. Complete variable domain (other parts from reference TRBV19 and TRBJ1-1): DGGITQSPKYLFRKEGQNVTLSCEQNLNHDAMYWYRQDPGQGLRLIYYSQIVNDFQKGDIAEGYSVSREKKESFPLTVTSAQKNPTAFYLCAVESGEGKSEAFFGQGTRLTVV.

This chain connects TRBV5-1 to TRBJ1-2, with D perhaps matching TRBD1 (5 bases). This CDR3 is 15 amino acids long. The V end was cut by 0 bases, the J end by 5 bases, with 14 bases between. Looked up from germline, CDR1 is SGHRS and CDR2 is YFSETQ. The CDR3 nucleotides are TGCGCCAGCAGCTTGGAAGGGGCATTGAGATATGGCTACACCTTC. This sequence encodes CASSLEGALRYGYTF.

CDR3 DNA: TGTGCCAGCAGCTCTTACGCGTTAAGCTCCTACAATGAGCAGTTCTTC. Encoded protein: CASSSYALSSYNEQFF. The chain joins TRBV11-2 to TRBJ2-1; no clear D gene. The CDR3 loop spans 16 amino acids. Germline-derived CDR1 and CDR2 are SGHAT and FQNNGV. Deletions cut 4 bases from V and 0 bases from J, with 13 bases between.

This clone was recorded a few times. The chain recombines TRBV12-5 with TRBJ1-1, with D unresolved. CDR3 length: 14 amino acids. V was cut by 7 bases and J by 0 bases, with 12 bases left in between. The germline V gene encodes CDR1 LGHNT and CDR2 FRNRAP. In nucleotides, the CDR3 is TGTGCTAGTGCTCCCCCGGACCTGAACACTGAAGCTTTCTTT. This sequence encodes CASAPPDLNTEAFF.

J is TRBJ2-1 and V is TRBV7-9; TRBD2 is a possible D gene (6 bases). The germline V gene encodes CDR1 SEHNR and CDR2 FQNEAQ (reference sequence). The V end lost 0 bases, the J end lost 5 bases, and 14 bases lay between the germline ends. There are 16 residues in the CDR3. CDR3 protein: CASSLAPGRRDNEQFF. The CDR3 coding sequence is TGTGCCAGCAGCTTAGCTCCTGGGAGGCGAGACAATGAGCAGTTCTTC.

The genes are TRBV11-2 and TRBJ1-2; a weak D match, TRBD1 (6 bases). The CDR3 is made up of 16 amino acids. Looked up from germline, CDR1 is SGHAT and CDR2 is FQNNGV. Trimming stripped 0 bases from V and 5 bases from J, with 16 bases between. CDR3 sequence reads: CASSLDLLAGDYGYTF. The CDR3 coding sequence is TGTGCCAGCAGCTTAGATCTCTTGGCAGGGGATTATGGCTACACCTTC.

V and J are TRBV5-1 and TRBJ2-7; D may match TRBD1 or TRBD2 (5 bases each). Germline loops: CDR1 SGHRS, CDR2 YFSETQ. The CDR3 totals 16 residues. V lost 0 bases to trimming and J lost 1 base, with 14 bases between them. The DNA of the CDR3 is TGCGCCAGCAGCTTGGCCTGGGACGACGGTTCCTACGAGCAGTACTTC. Its translation is CASSLAWDDGSYEQYF.

The chain joins TRBV29-1 to TRBJ2-3; D gene uncertain. V was shortened by 6 bases and J by 0 bases, with 10 bases between the two germline ends. The germline gives CDR1 SQVTM, CDR2 ANQGSEA. CDR3 length: 13 residues. CDR3 in amino acids: CSVPSPSTDTQYF. The CDR3 DNA reads TGCAGCGTCCCGAGCCCAAGCACAGATACGCAGTATTTT.

The genes are TRBV7-8 and TRBJ2-7; unclear D gene. The CDR3 runs 12 residues. The V end lost 4 bases, the J end lost 5 bases, and 9 bases lay between the germline ends. Germline CDR1 and CDR2: SGHVS and FQNEAQ. The CDR3 DNA reads TGTGCCAGCAGCTACAGCATGGACGAGCAGTACTTC. This encodes CASSYSMDEQYF.